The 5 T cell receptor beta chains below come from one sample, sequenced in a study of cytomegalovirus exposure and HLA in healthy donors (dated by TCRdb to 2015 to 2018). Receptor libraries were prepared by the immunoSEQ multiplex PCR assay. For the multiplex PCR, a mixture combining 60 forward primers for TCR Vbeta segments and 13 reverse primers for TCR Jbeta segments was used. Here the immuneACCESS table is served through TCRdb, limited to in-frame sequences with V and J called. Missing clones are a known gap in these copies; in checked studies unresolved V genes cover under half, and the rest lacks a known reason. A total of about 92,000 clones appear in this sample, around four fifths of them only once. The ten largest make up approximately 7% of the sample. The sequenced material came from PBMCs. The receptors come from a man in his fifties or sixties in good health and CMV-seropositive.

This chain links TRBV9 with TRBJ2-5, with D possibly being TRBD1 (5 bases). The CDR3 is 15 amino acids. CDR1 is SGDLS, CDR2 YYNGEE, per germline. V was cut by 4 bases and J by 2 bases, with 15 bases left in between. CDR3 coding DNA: TGTGCCAGCAGCTTAGGGGTGGGCAGGCAAGAGACCCAGTACTTC. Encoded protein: CASSLGVGRQETQYF. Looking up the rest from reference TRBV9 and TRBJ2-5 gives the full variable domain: DSGVTQTPKHLITATGQRVTLRCSPRSGDLSVYWYQQSLDQGLQFLIQYYNGEERAKGNILERFSAQQFPDLHSELNLSSLELGDSALYFCASSLGVGRQETQYFGPGTRLLVL.

The CDR3 bases are TGTGCCAGCAGTATCGGGAGGGCCACGGAGACCCAGTACTTC. Translating it yields CASSIGRATETQYF. The chain employs TRBV28 and TRBJ2-5, with 8 bases that match TRBD2. The length of the CDR3 is 14 residues. The V segment lost 5 bases and the J segment 5 bases; nucleotides outside the gene matches: 7. Germline loops: CDR1 MDHEN, CDR2 SYDVKM.

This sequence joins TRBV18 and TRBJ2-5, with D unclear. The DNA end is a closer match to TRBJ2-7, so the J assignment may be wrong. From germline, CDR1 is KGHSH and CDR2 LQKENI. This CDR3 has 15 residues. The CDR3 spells CASSPLGRSSYEQYF. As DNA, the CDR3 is TGTGCCAGCTCACCACTGGGCAGATCCTCCTACGAGCAGTACTTC.

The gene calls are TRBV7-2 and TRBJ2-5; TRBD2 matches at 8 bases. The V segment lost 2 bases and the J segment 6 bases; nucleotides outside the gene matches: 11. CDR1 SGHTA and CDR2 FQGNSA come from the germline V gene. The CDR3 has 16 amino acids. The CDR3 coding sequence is TGTGCCAGCAGCTTATCTCAAGCGGGGGTCGGAAAGACCCAGTACTTC. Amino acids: CASSLSQAGVGKTQYF.

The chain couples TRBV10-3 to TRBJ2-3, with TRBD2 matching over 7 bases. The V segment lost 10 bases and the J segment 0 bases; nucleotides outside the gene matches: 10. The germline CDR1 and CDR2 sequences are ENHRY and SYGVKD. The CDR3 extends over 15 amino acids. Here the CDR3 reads CATSPSGASTDTQYF. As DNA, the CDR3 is TGTGCCACCTCTCCCAGCGGGGCTAGCACAGATACGCAGTATTTT.